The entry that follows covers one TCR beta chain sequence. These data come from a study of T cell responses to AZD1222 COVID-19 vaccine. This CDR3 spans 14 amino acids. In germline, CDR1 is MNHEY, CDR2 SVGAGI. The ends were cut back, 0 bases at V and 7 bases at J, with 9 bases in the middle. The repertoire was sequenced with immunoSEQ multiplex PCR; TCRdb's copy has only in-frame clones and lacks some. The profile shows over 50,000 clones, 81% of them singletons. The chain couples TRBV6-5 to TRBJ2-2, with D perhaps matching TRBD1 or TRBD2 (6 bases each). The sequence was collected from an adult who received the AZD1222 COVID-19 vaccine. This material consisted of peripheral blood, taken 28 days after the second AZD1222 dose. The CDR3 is CASSYSRGVGELFF. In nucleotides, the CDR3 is TGTGCCAGCAGTTACTCGAGGGGGGTCGGGGAGCTGTTTTTT.